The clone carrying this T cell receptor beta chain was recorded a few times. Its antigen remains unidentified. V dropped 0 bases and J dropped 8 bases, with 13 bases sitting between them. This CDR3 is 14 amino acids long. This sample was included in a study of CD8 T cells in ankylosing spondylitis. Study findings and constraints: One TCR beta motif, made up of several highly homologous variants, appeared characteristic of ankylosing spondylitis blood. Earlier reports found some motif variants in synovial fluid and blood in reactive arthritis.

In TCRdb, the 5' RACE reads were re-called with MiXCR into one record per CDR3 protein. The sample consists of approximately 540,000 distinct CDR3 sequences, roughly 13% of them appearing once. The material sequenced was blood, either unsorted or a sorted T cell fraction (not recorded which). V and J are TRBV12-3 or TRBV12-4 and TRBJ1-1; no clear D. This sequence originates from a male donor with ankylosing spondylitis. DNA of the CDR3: TGTGCCAGCAGTTTAGCGAGATTCCCTGGGGAAGCTTTCTTT. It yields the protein CASSLARFPGEAFF.